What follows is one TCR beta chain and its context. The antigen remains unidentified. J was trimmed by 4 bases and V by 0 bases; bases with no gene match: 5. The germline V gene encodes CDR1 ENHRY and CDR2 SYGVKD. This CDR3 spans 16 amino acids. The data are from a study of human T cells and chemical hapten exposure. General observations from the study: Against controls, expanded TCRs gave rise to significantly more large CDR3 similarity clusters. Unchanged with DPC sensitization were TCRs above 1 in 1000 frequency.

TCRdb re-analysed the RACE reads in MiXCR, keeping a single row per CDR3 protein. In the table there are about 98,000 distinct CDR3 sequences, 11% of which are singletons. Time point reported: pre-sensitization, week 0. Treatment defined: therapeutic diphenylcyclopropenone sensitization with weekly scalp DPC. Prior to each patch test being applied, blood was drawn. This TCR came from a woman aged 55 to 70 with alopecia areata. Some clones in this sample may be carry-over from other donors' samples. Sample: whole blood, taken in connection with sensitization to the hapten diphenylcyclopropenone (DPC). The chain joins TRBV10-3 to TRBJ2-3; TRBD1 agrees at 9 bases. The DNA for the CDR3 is TGTGCCATCAGTGAGTCCACGGGACAGGGCCCAGATACGCAGTATTTT. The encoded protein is CAISESTGQGPDTQYF.